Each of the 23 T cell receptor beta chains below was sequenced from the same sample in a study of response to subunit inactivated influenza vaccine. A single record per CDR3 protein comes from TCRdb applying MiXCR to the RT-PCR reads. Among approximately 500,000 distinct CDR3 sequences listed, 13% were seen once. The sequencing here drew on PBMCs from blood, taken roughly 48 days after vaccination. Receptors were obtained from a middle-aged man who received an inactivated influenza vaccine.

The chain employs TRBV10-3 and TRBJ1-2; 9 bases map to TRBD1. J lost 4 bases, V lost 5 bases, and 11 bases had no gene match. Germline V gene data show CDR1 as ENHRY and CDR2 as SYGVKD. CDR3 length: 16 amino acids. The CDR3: CAISPSDRGYGYGYTF. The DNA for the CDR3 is TGTGCCATCAGTCCTAGCGACAGGGGGTACGGCTATGGCTACACCTTC.

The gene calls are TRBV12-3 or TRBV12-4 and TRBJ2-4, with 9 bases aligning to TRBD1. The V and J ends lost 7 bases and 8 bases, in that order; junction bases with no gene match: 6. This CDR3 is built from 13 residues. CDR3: CASTRDREDIQYF. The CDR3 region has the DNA TGTGCCAGCACCCGGGACAGGGAAGACATTCAGTACTTC.

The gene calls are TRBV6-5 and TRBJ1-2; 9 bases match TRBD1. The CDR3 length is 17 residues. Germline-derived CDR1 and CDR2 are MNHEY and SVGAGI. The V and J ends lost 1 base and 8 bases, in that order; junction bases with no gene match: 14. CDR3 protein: CASSYYLTNRGLEGYTF. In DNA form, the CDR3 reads TGTGCCAGCAGTTACTACCTCACGAACAGGGGGCTCGAGGGCTACACCTTC.

The DNA of the CDR3 is TGCGCCAGCAGCTTGGTTGCCTCTGGAAACACCATATATTTT. It yields the protein CASSLVASGNTIYF. The rearrangement joins TRBV5-1 to TRBJ1-3, with no clear D. The CDR3 has 14 amino acids. V lost 0 bases and J 0 bases, leaving 4 bases between the germline ends. Germline CDR1 and CDR2: SGHRS and YFSETQ.

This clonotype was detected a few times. The CDR3 is CASSLAKGVGGSGQYF. CDR3 DNA sequence: TGTGCCAGCAGTTTAGCGAAAGGGGTGGGGGGCTCTGGGCAGTACTTC. The chain combines TRBV12-3 or TRBV12-4 with TRBJ2-7; D tentatively reads TRBD1 or TRBD2 (6 bases each). The CDR3 loop spans 16 amino acids. Trimming shortened V by 0 bases and J by 9 bases, and 21 bases separated the two germline ends.

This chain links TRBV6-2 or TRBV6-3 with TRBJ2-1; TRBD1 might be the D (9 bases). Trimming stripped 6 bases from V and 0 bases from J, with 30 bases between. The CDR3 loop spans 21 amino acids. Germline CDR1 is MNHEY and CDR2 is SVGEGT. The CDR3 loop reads CASSSPRTGEKAGVSYNEQFF. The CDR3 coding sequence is TGTGCCAGCAGCTCCCCTAGGACAGGGGAGAAAGCGGGGGTCTCCTACAATGAGCAGTTCTTC.

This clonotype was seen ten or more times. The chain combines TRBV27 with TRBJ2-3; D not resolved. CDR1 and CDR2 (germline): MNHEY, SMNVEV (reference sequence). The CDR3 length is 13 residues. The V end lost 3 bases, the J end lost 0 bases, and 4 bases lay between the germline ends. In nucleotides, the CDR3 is TGTGCCAGCAGTTTTAGGAGCACAGATACGCAGTATTTT. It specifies CASSFRSTDTQYF.

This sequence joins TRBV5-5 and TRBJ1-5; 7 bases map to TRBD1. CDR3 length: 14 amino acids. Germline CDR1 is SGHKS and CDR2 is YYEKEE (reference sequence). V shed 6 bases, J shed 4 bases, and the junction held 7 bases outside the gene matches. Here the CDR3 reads CASKAGTANQPQHF. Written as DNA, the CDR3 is TGTGCCAGCAAAGCCGGGACAGCAAATCAGCCCCAGCATTTT.

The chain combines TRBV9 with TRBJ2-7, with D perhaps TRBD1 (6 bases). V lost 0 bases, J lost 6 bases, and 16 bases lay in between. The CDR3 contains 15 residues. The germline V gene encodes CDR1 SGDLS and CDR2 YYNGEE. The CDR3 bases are TGTGCCAGCAGCGTAGATCTGGACAGTACGCGCGAGCAGTACTTC. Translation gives CASSVDLDSTREQYF. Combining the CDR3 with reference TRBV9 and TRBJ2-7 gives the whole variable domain DSGVTQTPKHLITATGQRVTLRCSPRSGDLSVYWYQQSLDQGLQFLIQYYNGEERAKGNILERFSAQQFPDLHSELNLSSLELGDSALYFCASSVDLDSTREQYFGPGTRLTVT.

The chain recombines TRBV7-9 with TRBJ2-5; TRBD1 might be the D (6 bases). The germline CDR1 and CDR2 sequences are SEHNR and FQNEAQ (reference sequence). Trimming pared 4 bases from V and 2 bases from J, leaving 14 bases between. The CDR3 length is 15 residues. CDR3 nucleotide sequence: TGTGCCAGCAGCTCTTGGGACATCGCTCAAGAGACCCAGTACTTC. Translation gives CASSSWDIAQETQYF. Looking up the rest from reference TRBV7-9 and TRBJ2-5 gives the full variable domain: DTGVSQNPRHKITKRGQNVTFRCDPISEHNRLYWYRQTLGQGPEFLTYFQNEAQLEKSRLLSDRFSAERPKGSFSTLEIQRTEQGDSAMYLCASSSWDIAQETQYFGPGTRLLVL.

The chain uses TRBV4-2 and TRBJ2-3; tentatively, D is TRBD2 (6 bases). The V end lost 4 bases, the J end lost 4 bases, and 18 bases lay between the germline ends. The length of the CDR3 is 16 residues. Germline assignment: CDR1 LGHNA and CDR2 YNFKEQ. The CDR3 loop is CASSPLRGVVSDTQYF. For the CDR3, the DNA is TGTGCCAGCAGCCCGCTGCGGGGAGTAGTTTCAGATACGCAGTATTTT.

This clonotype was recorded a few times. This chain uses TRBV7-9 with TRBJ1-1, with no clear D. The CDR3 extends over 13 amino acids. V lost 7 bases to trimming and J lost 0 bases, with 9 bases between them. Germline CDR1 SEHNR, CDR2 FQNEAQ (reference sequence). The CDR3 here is CASTPTMNTEAFF. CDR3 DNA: TGTGCCAGCACCCCCACGATGAACACTGAAGCTTTCTTT.

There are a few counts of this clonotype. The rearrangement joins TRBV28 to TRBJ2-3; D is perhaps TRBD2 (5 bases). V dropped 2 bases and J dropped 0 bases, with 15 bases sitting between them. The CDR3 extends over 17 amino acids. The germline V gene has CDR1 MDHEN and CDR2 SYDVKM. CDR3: CASSLPSSGPSTDTQYF. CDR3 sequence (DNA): TGTGCCAGCAGTTTACCTTCGAGCGGACCAAGCACAGATACGCAGTATTTT.

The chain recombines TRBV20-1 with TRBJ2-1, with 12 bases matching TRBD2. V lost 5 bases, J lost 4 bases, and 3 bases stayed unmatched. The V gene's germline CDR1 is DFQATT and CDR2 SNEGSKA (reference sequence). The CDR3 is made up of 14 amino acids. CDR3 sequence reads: CSAPTSGSYNEQFF. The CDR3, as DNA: TGCAGTGCTCCGACTAGCGGGAGTTACAATGAGCAGTTCTTC.

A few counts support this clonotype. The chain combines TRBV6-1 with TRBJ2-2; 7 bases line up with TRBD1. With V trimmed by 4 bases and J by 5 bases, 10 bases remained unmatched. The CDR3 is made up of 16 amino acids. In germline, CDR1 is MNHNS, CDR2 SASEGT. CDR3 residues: CASSVQRTGRTGELFF. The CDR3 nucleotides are TGTGCCAGCAGTGTACAGAGGACAGGACGGACCGGGGAGCTGTTTTTT.

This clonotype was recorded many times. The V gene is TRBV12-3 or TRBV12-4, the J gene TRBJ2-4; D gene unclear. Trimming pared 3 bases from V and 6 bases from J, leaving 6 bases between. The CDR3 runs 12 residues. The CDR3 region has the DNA TGTGCCAGCAGTTTTGGCGGAAACATTCAGTACTTC. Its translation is CASSFGGNIQYF.

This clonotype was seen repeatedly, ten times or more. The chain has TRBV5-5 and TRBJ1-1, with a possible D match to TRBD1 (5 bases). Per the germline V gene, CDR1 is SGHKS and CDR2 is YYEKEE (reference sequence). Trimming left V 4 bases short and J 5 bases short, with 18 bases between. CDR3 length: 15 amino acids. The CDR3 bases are TGTGCCAGCAGCCCTCTACAGGCCGGAAGGACTGAAGCTTTCTTT. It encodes CASSPLQAGRTEAFF. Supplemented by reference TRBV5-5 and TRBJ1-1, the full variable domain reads DAGVTQSPTHLIKTRGQQVTLRCSPISGHKSVSWYQQVLGQGPQFIFQYYEKEERGRGNFPDRFSARQFPNYSSELNVNALLLGDSALYLCASSPLQAGRTEAFFGQGTRLTVV.

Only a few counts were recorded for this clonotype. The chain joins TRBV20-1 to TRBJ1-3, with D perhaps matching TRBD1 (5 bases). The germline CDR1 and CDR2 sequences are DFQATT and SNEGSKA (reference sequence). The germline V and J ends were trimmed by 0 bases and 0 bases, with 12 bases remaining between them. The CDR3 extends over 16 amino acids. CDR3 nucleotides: TGCAGTGCTAGAGAAGGGGCAGGGACCTCTGGAAACACCATATATTTT. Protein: CSAREGAGTSGNTIYF.

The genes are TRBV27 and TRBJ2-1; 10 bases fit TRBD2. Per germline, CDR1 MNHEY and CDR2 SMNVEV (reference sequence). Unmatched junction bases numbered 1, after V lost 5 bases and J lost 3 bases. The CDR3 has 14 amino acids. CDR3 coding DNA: TGTGCCAGCAGTCGACTAGCGGGCTACAATGAGCAGTTCTTC. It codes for CASSRLAGYNEQFF.

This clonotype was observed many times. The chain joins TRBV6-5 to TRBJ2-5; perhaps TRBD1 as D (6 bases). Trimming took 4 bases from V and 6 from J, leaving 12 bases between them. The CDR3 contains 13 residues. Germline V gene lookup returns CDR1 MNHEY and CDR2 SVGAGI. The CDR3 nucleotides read TGTGCCAGCAGTTCCCCAGGGGCTCAGACCCAGTACTTC. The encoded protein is CASSSPGAQTQYF.

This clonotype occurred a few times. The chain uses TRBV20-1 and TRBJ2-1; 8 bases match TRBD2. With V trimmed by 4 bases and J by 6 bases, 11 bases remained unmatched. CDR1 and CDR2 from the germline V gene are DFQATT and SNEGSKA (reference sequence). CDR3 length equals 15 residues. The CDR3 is CSATMVGRELNEQFF. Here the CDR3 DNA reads TGCAGTGCTACAATGGTCGGGAGGGAGCTCAATGAGCAGTTCTTC.

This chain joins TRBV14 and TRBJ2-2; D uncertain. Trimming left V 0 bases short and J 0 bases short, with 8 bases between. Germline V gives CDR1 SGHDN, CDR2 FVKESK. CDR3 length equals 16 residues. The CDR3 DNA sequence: TGTGCCAGCAGCCAAGATAACAACGCGAACACCGGGGAGCTGTTTTTT. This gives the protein CASSQDNNANTGELFF.

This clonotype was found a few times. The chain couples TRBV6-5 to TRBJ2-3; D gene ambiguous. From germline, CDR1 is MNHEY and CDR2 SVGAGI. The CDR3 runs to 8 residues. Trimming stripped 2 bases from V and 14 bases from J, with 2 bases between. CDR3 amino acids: CASSYGYF. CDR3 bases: TGTGCCAGCAGTTACGGGTATTTT.